These 26 T cell receptor beta chains were all obtained from the same sample, sequenced in a study of beta chain features in type 1 diabetes (dated by TCRdb to between 2017 and 2018). Their cognate antigens are unknown. Library prep was done by the immunoSEQ multiplex PCR assay. All of the isolated RNA was reverse transcribed with the High Capacity cDNA Reverse Transcription Kit, so expressed TCRB transcripts were sequenced. Entries here come from immuneACCESS through TCRdb and include only in-frame sequences with V and J called. Some clones fail to appear in such tables; in the studies checked, an unresolved V gene covers under half of the shortfall, and the cause of the remainder is unknown. A total of 250,000 to 350,000 clones appear in this sample, over 12% of them only once. Less than 0.02% of the sample is taken by the ten largest. Study-wide conclusions, independent of this receptor: In all four CD4+ subsets, TCRB CDR3 length was moderately but significantly shorter in type 1 diabetes patients.

The material sequenced was naive CD4+ T cells from blood. What this sample's cell subset or site label stands for: true naive CD4+ T cells. The origin of the receptors is a man aged 18 to 30 with type 1 diabetes.

This clone has more than one count but fewer than ten. The V gene is TRBV28, the J gene TRBJ2-3; D uncertain. Germline lookup yields CDR1 MDHEN and CDR2 SYDVKM. Trimming pared 4 bases from V and 2 bases from J, leaving 4 bases between. There are 12 residues in the CDR3. CDR3 region: CASSSLTDTQYF. CDR3 coding DNA: TGTGCCAGCAGTTCTCTCACAGATACGCAGTATTTT. Supplemented by reference TRBV28 and TRBJ2-3, the full variable domain reads DVKVTQSSRYLVKRTGEKVFLECVQDMDHENMFWYRQDPGLGLRLIYFSYDVKMKEKGDIPEGYSVSREKKERFSLILESASTNQTSMYLCASSSLTDTQYFGPGTRLTVL.

This clone has more than one count but fewer than ten. J is TRBJ1-1 and V is TRBV29-1, with D maybe TRBD1 (6 bases). This CDR3 region has 13 residues. V lost 6 bases and J lost 2, with 13 bases in between. The germline V gene has CDR1 SQVTM and CDR2 ANQGSEA. The CDR3 protein is CSVVRDTNTEAFF. The DNA of the CDR3 is TGCAGCGTCGTCCGGGACACCAACACTGAAGCTTTCTTT.

The V call is TRBV15, the J call TRBJ2-7; the D gene is possibly TRBD2 (5 bases). This CDR3 comprises 14 residues. In germline, CDR1 is LNHNV, CDR2 YYDKDF (reference sequence). Between the trimmed V and J ends, which lost 0 bases and 7 bases, there was a span of 13 bases. The CDR3 spells CATSRDTGIREQYF. The CDR3 coding sequence is TGTGCCACCAGCAGAGATACGGGGATCCGAGAGCAGTACTTC.

This clone occurred a few times. V usage is TRBV2 and J usage is TRBJ2-2, with D possibly being TRBD1 (5 bases). CDR3 length: 13 residues. Trimming removed 4 bases from V and 3 bases from J, with 6 bases in between. Germline assignment: CDR1 SNHLY and CDR2 FYNNEI. CDR3 sequence reads: CASSAGYTGELFF. For the CDR3, the DNA is TGTGCCAGCAGTGCAGGGTACACCGGGGAGCTGTTTTTT.

The chain has TRBV7-2 and TRBJ2-1; 10 nucleotides match TRBD2. V trimming: 7 bases; J trimming: 6 bases; junction bases outside the gene matches: 6. The CDR3 has 14 residues. Per germline, CDR1 SGHTA and CDR2 FQGNSA. The CDR3 spells CASIDSGGPNEQFF. CDR3 nucleotide sequence: TGTGCCAGCATCGATAGCGGGGGGCCCAATGAGCAGTTCTTC.

As to this clone: Other nucleotide sequences from this sample produce the same CDR3. The chain couples TRBV29-1 to TRBJ1-1; D remains unclear. The CDR3 runs to 12 residues. Trimming pared 4 bases from V and 0 bases from J, leaving 6 bases between. Germline CDR1 reads SQVTM; CDR2 reads ANQGSEA. CDR3 region: CSVGGLNTEAFF. The CDR3 region has the DNA TGCAGCGTTGGAGGCCTGAACACTGAAGCTTTCTTT.

This chain connects TRBV6-5 to TRBJ1-2; D ambiguous. Trimming left V 6 bases short and J 1 base short, with 12 bases between. Looked up from germline, CDR1 is MNHEY and CDR2 is SVGAGI. This CDR3 comprises 14 residues. Written as DNA, the CDR3 is TGTGCCAGCAGCATACGACAACTTAACTATGGCTACACCTTC. This encodes CASSIRQLNYGYTF.

Concerning this clone itself: The sample holds other DNA sequences that translate to the same CDR3. The V gene is TRBV7-9, the J gene TRBJ1-1, with TRBD1 identical over 8 bases. In germline, CDR1 is SEHNR, CDR2 FQNEAQ (reference sequence). The CDR3 covers 14 residues. Trimming cost V 5 bases and J 1 base; bases outside gene matches: 3. CDR3 DNA sequence: TGTGCCAGCAGCCCACAGGGGGGGAACACTGAAGCTTTCTTT. Its translation is CASSPQGGNTEAFF.

The gene calls are TRBV12-5 and TRBJ2-5; D is unclear. Germline V gene lookup returns CDR1 LGHNT and CDR2 FRNRAP. The CDR3 runs to 14 residues. The V gene lost 7 bases and the J gene lost 5 bases, with 17 bases spanning the gap. The CDR3 DNA reads as TGTGCTAGTGCCAAGGAGTATACCGGGGAGACCCAGTACTTC. As protein: CASAKEYTGETQYF.

This rearrangement joins TRBV27 to TRBJ2-5, with D uncertain. CDR3 length: 13 residues. V was trimmed by 6 bases and J by 5 bases, leaving 13 bases between them. Germline loops: CDR1 MNHEY, CDR2 SMNVEV (reference sequence). The CDR3 loop is CASRMTFGETQYF. The CDR3, as DNA: TGTGCCAGCAGGATGACCTTCGGGGAGACCCAGTACTTC.

This clone was counted a few times. This chain joins TRBV19 and TRBJ2-3; 8 bases map to TRBD2. With V trimmed by 7 bases and J by 0 bases, 6 bases remained unmatched. This CDR3 is 15 amino acids long. Per the germline V gene, CDR1 is LNHDA and CDR2 is SQIVND (reference sequence). DNA of the CDR3: TGTGCCAGTACAAAAGCGGGGGCCAGCACAGATACGCAGTATTTT. The encoded protein is CASTKAGASTDTQYF.

A few counts support this clone. The chain carries TRBV7-9 and TRBJ1-1; D unresolved. Germline CDR1 is SEHNR and CDR2 is FQNEAQ (reference sequence). The CDR3 spans 17 residues. V lost 1 base, J lost 4 bases, and 19 bases lay in between. As DNA, the CDR3 is TGTGCCAGCAGCTTAGAGCGGCAGGCCTCAGTGGGCACTGAAGCTTTCTTT. Protein sequence: CASSLERQASVGTEAFF. Using reference TRBV7-9 and TRBJ1-1 for the parts outside the CDR3, the full variable domain is DTGVSQNPRHKITKRGQNVTFRCDPISEHNRLYWYRQTLGQGPEFLTYFQNEAQLEKSRLLSDRFSAERPKGSFSTLEIQRTEQGDSAMYLCASSLERQASVGTEAFFGQGTRLTVV.

On this clone: Different DNA sequences within this sample yield the same CDR3. The chain joins TRBV2 to TRBJ1-1; 7 positions agree with TRBD1. The CDR3 loop spans 13 amino acids. With V trimmed by 4 bases and J by 1 base, 0 bases remained unmatched. Germline CDR1 reads SNHLY; CDR2 reads FYNNEI. CDR3 loop: CASSGQGNTEAFF. CDR3 nucleotide sequence: TGTGCCAGCAGTGGACAGGGGAACACTGAAGCTTTCTTT. Together with reference TRBV2 and TRBJ1-1, the CDR3 gives the full variable domain: EPEVTQTPSHQVTQMGQEVILRCVPISNHLYFYWYRQILGQKVEFLVSFYNNEISEKSEIFDDQFSVERPDGSNFTLKIRSTKLEDSAMYFCASSGQGNTEAFFGQGTRLTVV.

The chain joins TRBV5-1 to TRBJ2-5, with TRBD2 as a possible D gene (6 bases). CDR1 and CDR2 from the germline V gene are SGHRS and YFSETQ. This CDR3 has 16 residues. Trimming took off 0 bases at V and 0 bases at J, with 12 bases between the two ends. The DNA of the CDR3 is TGCGCCAGCAGCTTGGTATCGGCGGGGAACCAAGAGACCCAGTACTTC. Translating it yields CASSLVSAGNQETQYF.

A word on this clone: Its ends do not fully match the called genes, so a read error is possible. The chain carries TRBV6-5 and TRBJ1-4; possibly TRBD1 for D (6 bases). Germline V gene lookup returns CDR1 MNHEY and CDR2 SVGAGI. The CDR3 is 15 residues long. CDR3 sequence reads: CASSYSYGTNEKLFF. DNA for the CDR3: TGTGCCAGCAGCTACTCCTACGGGACAAATGAAAAACTGTTTTTT.

The chain joins TRBV5-4 to TRBJ2-7, with a tentative D call TRBD2 (5 bases). Germline CDR1 and CDR2: SGHNT and YYREEE (reference sequence). V lost 5 bases and J 5 bases, leaving 17 bases between the germline ends. The CDR3 covers 14 residues. The CDR3 DNA reads TGTGCCAGCAGTCCAGCGGTTCCTGGGAACGAGCAGTACTTC. Amino acids: CASSPAVPGNEQYF.

The chain combines TRBV28 with TRBJ2-7, with 7 bases matching TRBD2. This CDR3 is 15 amino acids long. From germline, CDR1 is MDHEN and CDR2 SYDVKM. The V and J ends lost 7 bases and 4 bases, in that order; junction bases with no gene match: 13. The DNA for the CDR3 is TGTGCCAGCAACCCACCGGGGGGAGGCTTTTACGAGCAGTACTTC. As protein: CASNPPGGGFYEQYF.

A few counts support this clone. V usage is TRBV28 and J usage is TRBJ2-1, with 10 bases that match TRBD2. CDR3 length: 16 amino acids. V lost 8 bases to trimming and J lost 9 bases; unmatched junction nucleotides: 16. Germline CDR1 MDHEN, CDR2 SYDVKM. CDR3 residues: CASGLAGGPNGGEQFF. In DNA form, the CDR3 reads TGTGCCAGCGGATTAGCGGGAGGCCCGAACGGGGGTGAGCAGTTCTTC.

This clone was counted a few times. This chain joins TRBV29-1 and TRBJ2-5; weak D call: TRBD1 (6 bases). CDR1 is SQVTM, CDR2 ANQGSEA, per germline. The CDR3 is 15 amino acids. Trimming removed 1 base from V and 4 bases from J, with 16 bases in between. The CDR3 protein is CSVEAGDNSGETQYF. The DNA for the CDR3 is TGCAGCGTTGAAGCTGGGGACAACTCGGGAGAGACCCAGTACTTC. The complete variable domain, with remaining parts taken from reference TRBV29-1 and TRBJ2-5, reads SAVISQKPSRDICQRGTSLTIQCQVDSQVTMMFWYRQQPGQSLTLIATANQGSEATYESGFVIDKFPISRPNLTFSTLTVSNMSPEDSSIYLCSVEAGDNSGETQYFGPGTRLLVL.

J is TRBJ2-7 and V is TRBV6-5; weak D call: TRBD1 (6 bases). The CDR3 sequence is 14 residues long. The germline V and J ends were trimmed by 5 bases and 5 bases, with 16 bases remaining between them. Germline V gene data show CDR1 as MNHEY and CDR2 as SVGAGI. CDR3 sequence: CASSHPDRFDEQYF. For the CDR3, the DNA is TGTGCCAGCAGTCATCCCGACAGGTTCGACGAGCAGTACTTC.

The genes are TRBV4-3 and TRBJ1-1; D gene ambiguous. CDR1 is LGHNA, CDR2 YSLEER, per germline. V gave up 2 bases and J gave up 3 bases, with 7 bases separating them. CDR3 size: 13 residues. In DNA form, the CDR3 reads TGCGCCAGCAGCCAACAACGGTACACTGAAGCTTTCTTT. It codes for CASSQQRYTEAFF.

This clone appeared a few times. The chain recombines TRBV5-1 with TRBJ2-7; 7 nucleotides match TRBD2. The CDR3 sequence is 13 residues long. Germline V gene lookup returns CDR1 SGHRS and CDR2 YFSETQ. Trimming at V came to 2 bases and at J to 6 bases, leaving 5 bases not matched to a gene. CDR3 amino acids: CASSLGGRGEQYF. CDR3 DNA sequence: TGCGCCAGCAGCTTAGGCGGGAGAGGCGAGCAGTACTTC.

There are a few counts of this clone. The V and J genes are TRBV7-9 and TRBJ1-5, with D possibly matching TRBD1 (5 bases). The V and J ends lost 2 bases and 5 bases respectively, with 7 bases between them. Germline V CDR1 and CDR2: SEHNR, FQNEAQ (reference sequence). CDR3 length equals 13 residues. The CDR3 DNA reads as TGTGCCAGCAGCTTAATAGGGGATCAGCCCCAGCATTTT. This encodes CASSLIGDQPQHF.

V is TRBV7-9 and J is TRBJ1-4; D may be TRBD1 (6 bases). This CDR3 contains 13 residues. Per the germline V gene, CDR1 is SEHNR and CDR2 is FQNEAQ (reference sequence). The V end was cut by 5 bases, the J end by 8 bases, with 12 bases between. The CDR3 spells CASSTGTQEKLFF. The CDR3 DNA reads as TGTGCCAGCAGCACCGGGACACAGGAAAAACTGTTTTTT.

The V gene is TRBV30, the J gene TRBJ2-1, with TRBD2 matching over 11 bases. The ends lost 0 bases at V and 14 bases at J; junction bases unmatched: 3. The CDR3 runs 12 residues. Germline CDR1 reads GTSNPN; CDR2 reads SVGIG (reference sequence). CDR3 DNA: TGTGCCTGGAGTGTACTAGCGGGGGAGGAGTTCTTC. It specifies CAWSVLAGEEFF.

This clone turned up a few times. The CDR3 DNA reads TGTGCCAGCAGCTTACAGGGTCACGGGGGTGAGACCCAGTACTTC. This gives the protein CASSLQGHGGETQYF. This chain uses TRBV7-6 with TRBJ2-5; tentative D call: TRBD2 (6 bases). Germline V lookup: CDR1 SGHVS, CDR2 FNYEAQ. This CDR3 region has 15 residues. Trimming cost V 2 bases and J 5 bases, with 15 bases left between them.